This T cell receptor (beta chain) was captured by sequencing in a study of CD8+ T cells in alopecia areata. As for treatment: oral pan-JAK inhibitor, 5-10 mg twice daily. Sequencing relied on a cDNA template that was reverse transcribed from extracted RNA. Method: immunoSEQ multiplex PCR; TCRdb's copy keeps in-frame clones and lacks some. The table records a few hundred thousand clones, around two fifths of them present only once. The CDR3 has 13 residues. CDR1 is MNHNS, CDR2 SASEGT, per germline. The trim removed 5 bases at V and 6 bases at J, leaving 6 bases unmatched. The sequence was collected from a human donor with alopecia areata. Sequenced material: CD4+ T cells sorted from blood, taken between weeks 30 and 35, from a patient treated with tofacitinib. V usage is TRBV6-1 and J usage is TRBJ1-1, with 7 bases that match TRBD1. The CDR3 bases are TGTGCCAGCAGTCCTACCAGGGGGGCTGAAGCTTTCTTT. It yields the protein CASSPTRGAEAFF.